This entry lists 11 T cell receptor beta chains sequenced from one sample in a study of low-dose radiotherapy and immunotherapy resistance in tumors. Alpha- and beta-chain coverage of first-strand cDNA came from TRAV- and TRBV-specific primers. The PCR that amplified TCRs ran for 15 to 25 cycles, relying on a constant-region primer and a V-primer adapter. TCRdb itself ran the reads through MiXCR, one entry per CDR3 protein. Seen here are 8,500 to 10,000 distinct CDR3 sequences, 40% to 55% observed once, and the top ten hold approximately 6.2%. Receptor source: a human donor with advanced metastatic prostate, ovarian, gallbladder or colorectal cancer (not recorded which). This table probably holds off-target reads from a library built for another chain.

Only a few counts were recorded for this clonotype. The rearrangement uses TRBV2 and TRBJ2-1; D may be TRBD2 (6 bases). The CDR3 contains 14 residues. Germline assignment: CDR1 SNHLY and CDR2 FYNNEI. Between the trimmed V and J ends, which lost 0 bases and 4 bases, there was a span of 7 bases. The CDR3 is CASSEAGGYNEQFF. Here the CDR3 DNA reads TGTGCCAGCAGTGAAGCGGGGGGTTACAATGAGCAGTTCTTC.

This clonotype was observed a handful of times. The CDR3 nucleotides read TGTGCCATCAGCGGGACGGAAACCGGGGAGCTGTTTTTT. It specifies CAISGTETGELFF. The chain links TRBV10-3 to TRBJ2-2; D tentatively reads TRBD1 or TRBD2 (5 bases each). The CDR3 runs 13 residues. V lost 6 bases and J 5 bases, leaving 10 bases between the germline ends. Germline assignment: CDR1 ENHRY and CDR2 SYGVKD.

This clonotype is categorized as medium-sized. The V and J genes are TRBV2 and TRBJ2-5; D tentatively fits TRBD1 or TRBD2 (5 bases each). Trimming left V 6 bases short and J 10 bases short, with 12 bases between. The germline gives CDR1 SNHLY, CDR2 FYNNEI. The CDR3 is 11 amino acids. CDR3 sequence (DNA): TGTGCCAGCAGGAGGGGTATAGACCAGTACTTC. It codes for CASRRGIDQYF.

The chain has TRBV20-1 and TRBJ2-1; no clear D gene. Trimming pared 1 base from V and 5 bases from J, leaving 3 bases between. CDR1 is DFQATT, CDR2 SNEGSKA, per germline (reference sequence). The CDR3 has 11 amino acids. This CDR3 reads CSARGNNEQFF. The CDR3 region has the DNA TGCAGTGCTAGAGGAAACAATGAGCAGTTCTTC.

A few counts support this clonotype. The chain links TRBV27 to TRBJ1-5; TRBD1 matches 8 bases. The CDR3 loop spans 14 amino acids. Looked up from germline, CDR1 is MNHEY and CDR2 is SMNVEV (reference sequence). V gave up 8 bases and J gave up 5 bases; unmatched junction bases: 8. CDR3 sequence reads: CASSLKGQDQPQHF. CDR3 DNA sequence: TGTGCCAGCTCCCTGAAGGGACAGGATCAGCCCCAGCATTTT.

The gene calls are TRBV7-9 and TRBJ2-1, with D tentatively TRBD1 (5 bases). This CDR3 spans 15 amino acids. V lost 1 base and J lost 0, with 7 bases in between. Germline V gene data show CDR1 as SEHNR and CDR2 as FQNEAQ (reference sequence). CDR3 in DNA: TGTGCCAGCAGCTTAGGTAGGGGCTCCTACAATGAGCAGTTCTTC. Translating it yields CASSLGRGSYNEQFF.

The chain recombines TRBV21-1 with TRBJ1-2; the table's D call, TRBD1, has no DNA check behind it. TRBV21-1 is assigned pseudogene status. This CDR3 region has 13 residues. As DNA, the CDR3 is TGTGCCAGCAGCAAGGACAGGGGATATGGCTACACCTTC. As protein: CASSKDRGYGYTF.

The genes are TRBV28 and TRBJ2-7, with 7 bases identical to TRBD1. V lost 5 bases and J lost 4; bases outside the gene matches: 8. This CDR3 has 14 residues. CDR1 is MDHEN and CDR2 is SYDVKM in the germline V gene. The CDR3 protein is CASSPTTGTYEQYF. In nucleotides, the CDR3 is TGTGCCAGCAGTCCTACGACAGGGACGTACGAGCAGTACTTC.

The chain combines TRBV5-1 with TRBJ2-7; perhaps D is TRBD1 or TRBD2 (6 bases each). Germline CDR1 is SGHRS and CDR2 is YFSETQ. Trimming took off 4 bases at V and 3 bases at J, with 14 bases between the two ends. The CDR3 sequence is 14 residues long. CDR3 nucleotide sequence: TGCGCCAGCAGCCTTGATGGAGGGGGCTACGAGCAGTACTTC. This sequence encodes CASSLDGGGYEQYF.

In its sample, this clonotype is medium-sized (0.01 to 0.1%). The CDR3, as DNA: TGTGCCAGCAGATGGACTAGCGGGAGGGGCAATGAGCAGTTCTTC. This codes for CASRWTSGRGNEQFF. The chain combines TRBV12-3 or TRBV12-4 with TRBJ2-1; 15 bases line up with TRBD2. This CDR3 has 15 residues. J lost 6 bases, V lost 6 bases, and 3 bases had no gene match.

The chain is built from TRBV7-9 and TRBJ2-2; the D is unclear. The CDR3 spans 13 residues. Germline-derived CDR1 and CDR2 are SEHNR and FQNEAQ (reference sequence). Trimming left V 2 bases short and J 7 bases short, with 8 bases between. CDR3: CASSLSVGGELFF. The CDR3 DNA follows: TGTGCCAGCAGCTTATCAGTGGGCGGGGAGCTGTTTTTT.